These T cell receptor beta chains were read from a single sample in a study of control samples from healthy donors and cancer patients. The data were produced by immunoSEQ multiplex PCR, yet TCRdb's version contains in-frame clones alone and is incomplete. The sample consists of roughly 83,000 clones, roughly 86% of them appearing once. The specimen sequenced was blood. These receptors were taken from a woman in her fifties or sixties in good health. CDR3s include the opening cysteine and the closing phenylalanine or tryptophan. D genes are given only for firm matches.

V gene: TRBV19
J gene: TRBJ1-5
D gene: TRBD1
CDR3 protein: CASSLTGVRQPQHF

V gene: TRBV20-1
J gene: TRBJ1-1
D gene: -
CDR3 protein: CSASGAAYSNTEAFF

V gene: TRBV4-1
J gene: TRBJ2-7
D gene: -
CDR3 protein: CASSQAVGWEQYF

V gene: TRBV6-6
J gene: TRBJ1-1
D gene: -
CDR3 protein: CASSYSEWQDWTEAFF

V gene: TRBV3-1/TRBV3-2
J gene: TRBJ2-7
D gene: -
CDR3 protein: CASSPPRGGTVGEQYF

V gene: TRBV14
J gene: TRBJ1-6
D gene: -
CDR3 protein: CASSQVRGGGYNSPLHF

V gene: TRBV6-1
J gene: TRBJ1-2
D gene: -
CDR3 protein: CASSERRIAPNYGYTF

V gene: TRBV19
J gene: TRBJ1-6
D gene: -
CDR3 protein: CASSIVSSRSPLHF

V gene: TRBV7-9
J gene: TRBJ1-3
D gene: TRBD1
CDR3 protein: CASSFTGGENTIYF

V gene: TRBV27
J gene: TRBJ2-2
D gene: -
CDR3 protein: CASTDTRVAGELFF

V gene: TRBV9
J gene: TRBJ1-2
D gene: -
CDR3 protein: CASSVALEAYGYTF

V gene: TRBV23-1
J gene: TRBJ2-4
D gene: TRBD2
CDR3 protein: CASSQSLSGGGARKSKNIQYF

V gene: TRBV7-9
J gene: TRBJ1-2
D gene: -
CDR3 protein: CASSLAGGTEDGYTF

V gene: TRBV5-1
J gene: TRBJ2-2
D gene: -
CDR3 protein: CASSSTYQVNTGELFF

V gene: TRBV5-6
J gene: TRBJ1-5
D gene: -
CDR3 protein: CASSLGGLSNQPQHF

V gene: TRBV28
J gene: TRBJ1-1
D gene: TRBD1
CDR3 protein: CASSFLGQGQGSTEAFF

V gene: TRBV10-2
J gene: TRBJ2-5
D gene: -
CDR3 protein: CASSPGTPSEDQYF

V gene: TRBV6-2/TRBV6-3
J gene: TRBJ2-3
D gene: -
CDR3 protein: CASSYSPHRGGTDTQYF

V gene: TRBV10-2
J gene: TRBJ2-3
D gene: TRBD2
CDR3 protein: CASNLAGSTDTQYF

V gene: TRBV7-2
J gene: TRBJ2-5
D gene: TRBD1
CDR3 protein: CASSRGTGGRETQYF

V gene: TRBV28
J gene: TRBJ1-3
D gene: -
CDR3 protein: CASSSPTPGSGNTIYF

V gene: TRBV9
J gene: TRBJ2-1
D gene: -
CDR3 protein: CASSVAGGGTYPGEQFF

V gene: TRBV9
J gene: TRBJ1-2
D gene: -
CDR3 protein: CASSSAFDGYTF

V gene: TRBV5-1
J gene: TRBJ2-2
D gene: TRBD2
CDR3 protein: CASSLTSGSPTGELFF

V gene: TRBV2
J gene: TRBJ1-1
D gene: -
CDR3 protein: CASSEQEMVLAFF

V gene: TRBV11-3
J gene: TRBJ1-1
D gene: TRBD1
CDR3 protein: CASSFTGGTEAFF

V gene: TRBV7-2
J gene: TRBJ2-7
D gene: TRBD2
CDR3 protein: CASRVTGTSASYEQYF

V gene: TRBV2
J gene: TRBJ1-3
D gene: -
CDR3 protein: CASGGQGNTIYF

V gene: TRBV29-1
J gene: TRBJ2-3
D gene: TRBD2
CDR3 protein: CSVDPTSGSGTDTQYF